This T cell receptor (beta chain) originates from a study of blood T cell repertoires in COVID-19. Here immunoSEQ multiplex PCR was the method, and the copy in TCRdb shows in-frame clones only, minus some. Here the sample spans about 49,000 clones, 84% being singletons. The CDR3 consists of 16 residues. Germline CDR1 reads MNHEY; CDR2 reads SMNVEV (reference sequence). Notes on this clone: A read error may produce the germline difference seen at one junction end.

This receptor was taken from a man aged 45 to 65 with acute or convalescent COVID-19. The chain uses TRBV27 and TRBJ1-6, with D hard to call. The sequenced sample consisted of peripheral blood. CDR3 region: CASSLSAASYNSPFHF. The CDR3 DNA sequence: TGTGCCAGCAGTTTATCCGCAGCGAGCTATAATTCACCCTTCCACTTT.